Listed below are T cell receptor beta chains from one sample, sequenced in a study of blood T cell repertoires in COVID-19. Clones were read by immunoSEQ multiplex PCR, and TCRdb kept only the in-frame ones, dropping some. The sample includes approximately 160,000 clones, approximately 85% of them seen just once. The material sequenced was peripheral blood. These receptors were obtained from a woman aged 55-69 years with COVID-19, enrolled during active disease. The CDR3 runs from the conserved cysteine through the conserved F or W. The D gene is left open where the match is weak. Clone size is not always given. Where it is, it says once, few, many or a class for expanded clones.

D | J | size | V | DNA | CDR3
TRBD2 | TRBJ2-1 | . | TRBV18 | TGTGCCAGCTCAGGGACTAGCGGGAGTGGTGAGCAGTTCTTC | CASSGTSGSGEQFF
TRBD1 | TRBJ1-2 | once | TRBV5-8 | TGTGCCAGCAGATACGACAGGGGCGGCTACACCTTC | CASRYDRGGYTF
. | TRBJ2-7 | . | TRBV18 | TGTGCCAGCTCACCAAGGCAGGGGAACGAGCAGTACTTC | CASSPRQGNEQYF
TRBD1 | TRBJ1-5 | . | TRBV6-1 | TGTGCCAGCAGTGAGGGGCGGGGACAGACCCTGGGGAATCAGCCCCAGCATTTT | CASSEGRGQTLGNQPQHF
. | TRBJ2-1 | . | TRBV5-1 | TGCGCCAGCAGCTTGCAAATAGAGTCCTACAATGAGCAGTTCTTC | CASSLQIESYNEQFF
. | TRBJ1-2 | once | TRBV6-1 | TGTGCCAGCAGCCTTGACACCTATGGCTACACCTTC | CASSLDTYGYTF
TRBD1 | TRBJ1-3 | . | TRBV13 | TGTGCCAGCACAGGGGGTGGCTCTGGAAACACCATATATTTT | CASTGGGSGNTIYF
. | TRBJ1-2 | . | TRBV3-1/TRBV3-2 | TGTGCCAGCAGCCAAGATTCTTGGGGGCGCTATGGCTACACCTTC | CASSQDSWGRYGYTF
. | TRBJ1-2 | few | TRBV18 | TGTGCCAGCTCAATACAGAGTTATGGCTACACCTTC | CASSIQSYGYTF
. | TRBJ2-6 | once | TRBV19 | TGTGCCAGTAGTAGTACTGGGGCCAACGTCCTGACTTTC | CASSSTGANVLTF
. | TRBJ1-1 | . | TRBV19 | TGTGCCAGTAGATCCCGGGGTGAGAACACTGAAGCTTTCTTT | CASRSRGENTEAFF
TRBD1 | TRBJ1-5 | . | TRBV5-6 | TGTGCCAGCAGCCGGACCGGGACAGGGATGGCTCAGCCCCAGCATTTT | CASSRTGTGMAQPQHF
. | TRBJ1-6 | . | TRBV7-2 | TGTGCCAGCAGCGACAGGAATTCACCCCTCCACTTT | CASSDRNSPLHF
TRBD2 | TRBJ2-1 | . | TRBV10-1 | TGCGCCAGCAGTGGGACTAGCGGGATAGCTTCTTCCGATGAGCAGTTCTTC | CASSGTSGIASSDEQFF
. | TRBJ1-1 | few | TRBV6-4 | TGTGCCAGCAGGACAAACTGGAACCAGAACACTGAAGCTTTCTTT | CASRTNWNQNTEAFF
. | TRBJ1-2 | . | TRBV7-9 | TGTGCCAGCAGCCCCACGGGTGGGGCGTCCTATGGCTACACCTTC | CASSPTGGASYGYTF
TRBD2 | TRBJ2-7 | . | TRBV10-1 | TGCGCCAGCAGTGAGTCCGCTAGCGGAGCGTACGAGCAGTACTTC | CASSESASGAYEQYF
TRBD1 | TRBJ1-2 | . | TRBV5-6 | TGTGCCAGCAGCTTTAACCCGGGACAGTCCTCGTTTTATGGCTACACCTTC | CASSFNPGQSSFYGYTF
TRBD1 | TRBJ1-4 | few | TRBV5-1 | TGCGCCAGCAGCCATGGACAGGGGGGTCATAATGAAAAACTGTTTTTT | CASSHGQGGHNEKLFF
. | TRBJ1-2 | few | TRBV18 | TGTGCCAGCTCACCCGGACAGTTGAATGGCTACACCTTC | CASSPGQLNGYTF
. | TRBJ2-7 | . | TRBV24-1 | TGTGCCACCAGTGCAACCGGAAAGGGGTTCTACGAGCAGTACTTC | CATSATGKGFYEQYF
TRBD1 | TRBJ1-4 | . | TRBV28 | TGTGCCAGCAGTCATAGACAGGGGGCTGGTGAAAAACTGTTTTTT | CASSHRQGAGEKLFF
TRBD1 | TRBJ2-4 | few | TRBV11-1 | TGTGCCAGCAGCGACCCAGGGGGAACCAAAAACATTCAGTACTTC | CASSDPGGTKNIQYF
TRBD1 | TRBJ1-2 | . | TRBV7-2 | TGTGCCAGCAGCTTAGGGGGGGGACAGGTTCGAAACTATGGCTACACCTTC | CASSLGGGQVRNYGYTF
. | TRBJ1-5 | . | TRBV21-1 | TGTGCCAGGGGTGACTTCCCCAATCAGCCCCAGCATTTT | CARGDFPNQPQHF
. | TRBJ1-2 | few | TRBV10-3 | TGTGCCATCAGTGACCCTGGGGGGGGCTATGGCTACACCTTC | CAISDPGGGYGYTF
. | TRBJ2-1 | . | TRBV5-1 | TGCGCCAGCAGCTTCGGTCGGGGGGCGTACAATGAGCAGTTCTTC | CASSFGRGAYNEQFF
. | TRBJ1-6 | . | TRBV21-1 | TGTGCCAGCCAAAGAGGCTCGATATATAATTCACCCCTCCACTTT | CASQRGSIYNSPLHF
. | TRBJ1-2 | . | TRBV4-2 | TGTGCCAGCAGCCAAGATTCAGGAAGCCACTATGGCTACACCTTC | CASSQDSGSHYGYTF
TRBD2 | TRBJ2-3 | . | TRBV30 | TGTGCCTCCATACAGTGGACTAGCGGGGGCGACGATACGCAGTATTTT | CASIQWTSGGDDTQYF
. | TRBJ1-1 | . | TRBV5-6 | TGTGCCAGCAGCTGGGGGGGCTGGGGCACTGAAGCTTTCTTT | CASSWGGWGTEAFF
. | TRBJ1-4 | . | TRBV3-1/TRBV3-2 | TGTGCCAGCAGCCAAGTTACGGGGTCCTCAACTAATGAAAAACTGTTTTTT | CASSQVTGSSTNEKLFF
. | TRBJ1-1 | . | TRBV18 | TGTGCCAGCTCACCTTTAACGACAGGGAACACTGAAGCTTTCTTT | CASSPLTTGNTEAFF
TRBD1 | TRBJ1-1 | . | TRBV29-1 | TGCAGCGTCGGGGGAACAGGGGCCCCAGCGAACACTGAAGCTTTCTTT | CSVGGTGAPANTEAFF
TRBD1 | TRBJ1-4 | . | TRBV30 | TGTGCCTGGAGTGTACAAGGGACAGGGAGGCAACTGTTTTTT | CAWSVQGTGRQLFF